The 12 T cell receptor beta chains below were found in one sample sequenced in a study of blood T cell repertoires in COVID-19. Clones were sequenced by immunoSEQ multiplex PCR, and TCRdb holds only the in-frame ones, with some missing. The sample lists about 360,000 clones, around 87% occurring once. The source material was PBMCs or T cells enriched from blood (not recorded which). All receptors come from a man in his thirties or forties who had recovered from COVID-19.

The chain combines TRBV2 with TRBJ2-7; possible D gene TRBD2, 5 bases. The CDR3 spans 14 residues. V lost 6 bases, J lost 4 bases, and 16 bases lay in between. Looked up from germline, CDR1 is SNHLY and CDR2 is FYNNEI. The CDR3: CASRGDPVWYEQYF. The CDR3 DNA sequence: TGTGCCAGCAGGGGAGACCCGGTGTGGTACGAGCAGTACTTC.

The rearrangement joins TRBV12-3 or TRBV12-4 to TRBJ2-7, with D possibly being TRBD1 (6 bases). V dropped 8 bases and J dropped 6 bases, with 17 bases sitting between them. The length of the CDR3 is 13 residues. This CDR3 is CASQRTVSFEQYF. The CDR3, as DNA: TGTGCCAGCCAACGGACAGTATCTTTCGAGCAGTACTTC.

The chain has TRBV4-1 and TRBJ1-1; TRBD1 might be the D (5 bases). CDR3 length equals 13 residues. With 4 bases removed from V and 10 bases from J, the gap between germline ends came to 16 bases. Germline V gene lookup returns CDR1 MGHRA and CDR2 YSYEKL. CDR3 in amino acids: CASSREPGVVAFF. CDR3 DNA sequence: TGCGCCAGCAGCCGCGAGCCGGGGGTCGTAGCTTTCTTT.

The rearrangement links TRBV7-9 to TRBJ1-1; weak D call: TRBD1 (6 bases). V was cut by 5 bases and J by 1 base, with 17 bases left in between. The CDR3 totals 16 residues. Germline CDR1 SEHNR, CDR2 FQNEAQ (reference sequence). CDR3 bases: TGTGCCAGCAGCCATAACAGGGTGAAAGGGAACACTGAAGCTTTCTTT. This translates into CASSHNRVKGNTEAFF.

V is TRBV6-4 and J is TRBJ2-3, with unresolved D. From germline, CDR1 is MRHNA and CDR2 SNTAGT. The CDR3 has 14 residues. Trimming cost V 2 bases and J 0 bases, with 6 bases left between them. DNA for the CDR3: TGTGCCAGCAGTGACGGGCGTAGCACAGATACGCAGTATTTT. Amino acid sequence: CASSDGRSTDTQYF.

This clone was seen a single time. CDR3: CASSPQGSLYGYTF. CDR3 DNA sequence: TGTGCCAGCAGCCCACAGGGGAGTCTCTATGGCTACACCTTC. This chain uses TRBV6-2 or TRBV6-3 with TRBJ1-2; 7 bases line up with TRBD1. Germline values: CDR1 MNHEY, CDR2 SVGEGT. Trimming cost V 6 bases and J 4 bases; bases outside gene matches: 8. The length of the CDR3 is 14 residues.

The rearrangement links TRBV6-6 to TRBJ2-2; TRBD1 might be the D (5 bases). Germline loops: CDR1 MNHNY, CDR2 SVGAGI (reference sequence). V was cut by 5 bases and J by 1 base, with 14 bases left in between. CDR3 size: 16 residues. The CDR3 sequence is CASSRYRLGNTGELFF. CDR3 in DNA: TGTGCCAGCAGTCGCTACAGGTTAGGGAACACCGGGGAGCTGTTTTTT.

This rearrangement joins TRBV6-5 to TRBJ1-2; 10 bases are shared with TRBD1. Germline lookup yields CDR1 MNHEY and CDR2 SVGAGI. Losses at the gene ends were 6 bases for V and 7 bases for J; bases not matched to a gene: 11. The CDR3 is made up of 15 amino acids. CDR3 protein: CASRGQTGTGVGYTF. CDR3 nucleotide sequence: TGTGCCAGCAGGGGCCAAACCGGGACAGGGGTTGGCTACACCTTC.

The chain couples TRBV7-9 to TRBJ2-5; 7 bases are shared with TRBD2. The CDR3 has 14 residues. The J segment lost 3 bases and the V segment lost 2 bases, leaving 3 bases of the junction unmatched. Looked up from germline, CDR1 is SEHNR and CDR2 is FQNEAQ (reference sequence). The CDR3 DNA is TGTGCCAGCAGCTTATTCGGGGGGAAAGAGACCCAGTACTTC. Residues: CASSLFGGKETQYF.

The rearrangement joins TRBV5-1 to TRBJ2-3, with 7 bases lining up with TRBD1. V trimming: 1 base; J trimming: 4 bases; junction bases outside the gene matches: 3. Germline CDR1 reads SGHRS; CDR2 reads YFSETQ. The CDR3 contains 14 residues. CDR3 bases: TGCGCCAGCAGCTTGACGGGGACAGCAGATACGCAGTATTTT. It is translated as CASSLTGTADTQYF.

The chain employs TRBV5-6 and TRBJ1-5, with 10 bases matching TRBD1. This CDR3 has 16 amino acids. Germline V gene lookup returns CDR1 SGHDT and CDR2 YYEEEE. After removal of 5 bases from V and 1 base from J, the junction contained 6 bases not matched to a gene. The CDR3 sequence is CASSAGTGASNQPQHF. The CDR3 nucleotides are TGTGCCAGCAGTGCCGGGACAGGGGCAAGCAATCAGCCCCAGCATTTT.

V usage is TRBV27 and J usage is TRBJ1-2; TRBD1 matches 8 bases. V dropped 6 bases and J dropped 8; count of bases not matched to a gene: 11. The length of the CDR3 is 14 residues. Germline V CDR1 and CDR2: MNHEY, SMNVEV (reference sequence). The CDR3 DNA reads TGTGCCAGCAGATTAGCAGGGGGCGGGGAGGGCTACACCTTC. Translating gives CASRLAGGGEGYTF.